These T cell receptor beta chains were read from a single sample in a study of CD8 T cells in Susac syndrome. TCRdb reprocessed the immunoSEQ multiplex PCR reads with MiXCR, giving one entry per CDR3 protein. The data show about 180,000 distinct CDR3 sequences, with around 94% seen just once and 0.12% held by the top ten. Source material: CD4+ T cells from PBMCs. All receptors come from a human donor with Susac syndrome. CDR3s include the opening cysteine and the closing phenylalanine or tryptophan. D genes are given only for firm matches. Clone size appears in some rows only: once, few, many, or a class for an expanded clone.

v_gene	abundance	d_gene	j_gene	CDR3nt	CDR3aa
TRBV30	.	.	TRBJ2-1	TGTGCCTGGGGGGTGGGGGCCTCCTACAATGAGCAGTTCTTC	CAWGVGASYNEQFF
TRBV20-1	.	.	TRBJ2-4	TGCAGTGCTAGAGCCACAGGGATAGACATTCAGTACTTC	CSARATGIDIQYF
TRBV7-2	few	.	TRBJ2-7	TGTGCCAGCAGCCCCACCGGGACGGAATCCTACGAGCAGTACTTC	CASSPTGTESYEQYF
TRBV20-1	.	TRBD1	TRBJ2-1	TGCAGTGCCGAACAGGGGAAGAATGAGCAGTTCTTC	CSAEQGKNEQFF
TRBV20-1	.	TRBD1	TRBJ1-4	TGCAGTGCTAGGAAAGGGACAGTTCAAGAGGAAAAACTGTTTTTT	CSARKGTVQEEKLFF
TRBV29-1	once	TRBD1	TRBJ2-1	TGCAGCGTTTTCCTGGACAGGGGCTACAATGAGCAGTTCTTC	CSVFLDRGYNEQFF
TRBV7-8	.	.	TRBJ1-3	TGTGCCAGCAGCTGGGTAACAGGTTCCCGCTCTGGAAACACCATATATTTT	CASSWVTGSRSGNTIYF
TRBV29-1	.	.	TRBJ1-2	TGCAGCGGCAGTGGGGCAGGAGACTATGGCTACACCTTC	CSGSGAGDYGYTF
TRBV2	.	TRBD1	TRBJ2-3	TGTGCCACCGACAGGGGTGGGACACTTAGCACAGATACGCAGTATTTT	CATDRGGTLSTDTQYF
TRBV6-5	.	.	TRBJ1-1	TGTGCCAGCAGTCTGGGCTCTACCACCACTGAAGCTTTCTTT	CASSLGSTTTEAFF
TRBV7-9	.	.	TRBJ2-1	TGTGCCAGCAGCTTGGCCCAGGGCAATGAGCAGTTCTTC	CASSLAQGNEQFF
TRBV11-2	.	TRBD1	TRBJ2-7	TGTGCCAGCAGCTTAGTGGTGGCTTCTGGACAGGGGACCGAGCAGTACTTC	CASSLVVASGQGTEQYF
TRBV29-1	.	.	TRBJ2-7	TGCAGCGTTGAAAACTCTGGGACACCCACCTACGAGCAGTACTTC	CSVENSGTPTYEQYF
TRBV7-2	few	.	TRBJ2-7	TGTGCCAGCAGCTTAGGGGGCGACCCCTCCTACGAGCAGTACTTC	CASSLGGDPSYEQYF
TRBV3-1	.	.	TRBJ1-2	TGTGCCAGCAGTCATGCACGGGGGGCGGGCGGCTACACCTTC	CASSHARGAGGYTF
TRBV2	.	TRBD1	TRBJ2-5	TGTGCCAGCAGTGCCTCCAGGGGGCAAGAGACCCAGTACTTC	CASSASRGQETQYF
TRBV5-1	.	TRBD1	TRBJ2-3	TGCGCCAGCAGCTTCGACAGGGTTGGAGATACGCAGTATTTT	CASSFDRVGDTQYF
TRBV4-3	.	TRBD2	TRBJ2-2	TGCGCCAGCAGCCAAGAAAAACTAGCGGGCCGGACCGGGGAGCTGTTTTTT	CASSQEKLAGRTGELFF
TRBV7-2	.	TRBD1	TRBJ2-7	TGTGCCAGCAGCTTAGCGGGGACAGCCCACGAGCAGTACTTC	CASSLAGTAHEQYF
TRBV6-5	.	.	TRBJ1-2	TGTGCCAGCAGTTACTCGGCAGGGTATGGCTACACCTTC	CASSYSAGYGYTF
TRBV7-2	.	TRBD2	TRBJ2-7	TGTGCCAGCAGCAGACTAGCGGGGTCCCACGAGCAGTACTTC	CASSRLAGSHEQYF
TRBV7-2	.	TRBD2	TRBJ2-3	TGTGCCAGCAGCTTAAGCGGGGGGGTTCCAGATACGCAGTATTTT	CASSLSGGVPDTQYF
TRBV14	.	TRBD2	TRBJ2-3	TGTGCCAGCAGCCAAGAGTGGCGGGGGGCCACAGATACGCAGTATTTT	CASSQEWRGATDTQYF
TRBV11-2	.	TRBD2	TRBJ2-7	TGTGCCAGCAGCTTAGCAGCGGGGGGGGGCGAGCAGTACTTC	CASSLAAGGGEQYF
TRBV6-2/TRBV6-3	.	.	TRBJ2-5	TGTGCCAGCCTAGTCCAAGGGAACCAAGAGACCCAGTACTTC	CASLVQGNQETQYF
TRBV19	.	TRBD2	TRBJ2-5	TGTGCCAGTAGTCCCCGGGCTAGCGGGGGAGAGACCCAGTACTTC	CASSPRASGGETQYF
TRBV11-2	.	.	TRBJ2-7	TGTGCCAGCTCCGTCAGACTCGCGGCCTACGAGCAGTACTTC	CASSVRLAAYEQYF
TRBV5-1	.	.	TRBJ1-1	TGCGCCAGCAGCTTTGGGGGGGCCTACATGAACACTGAAGCTTTCTTT	CASSFGGAYMNTEAFF
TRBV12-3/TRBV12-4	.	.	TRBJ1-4	TGTGCCAGCAGTTTAGGATTTAGTGGGACATATGAAAAACTGTTTTTT	CASSLGFSGTYEKLFF
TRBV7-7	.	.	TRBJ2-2	TGTGCCAGCAGCCCGCAGAGGCCGGGCGTTTGGACCACCGGGGAGCTGTTTTTT	CASSPQRPGVWTTGELFF
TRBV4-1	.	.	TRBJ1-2	TGCGCCAGCAGCCGGACGGCCGGATTAGTCCATGGCTACACCTTC	CASSRTAGLVHGYTF
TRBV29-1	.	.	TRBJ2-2	TGCAGCGTTGAAGAAATAGGCGCGAACACCGGGGAGCTGTTTTTT	CSVEEIGANTGELFF
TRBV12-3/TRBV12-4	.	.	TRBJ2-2	TGTGCCAGCGGCAAGGGGGTCGGGGAGCTGTTTTTT	CASGKGVGELFF
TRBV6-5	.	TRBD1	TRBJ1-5	TGTGCCAGCAGTTATAAGGGACAGGACCATTTT	CASSYKGQDHF
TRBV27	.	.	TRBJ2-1	TGTGCCAGCAGTTCGCCGGGACGGACGAACAATGAGCAGTTCTTC	CASSSPGRTNNEQFF
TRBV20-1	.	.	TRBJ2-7	TGCAGTGCTAGAGATCCGGGAAAGCAGTACTTC	CSARDPGKQYF